The clone carrying this T cell receptor (beta chain) was picked up many times. The antigen is undetermined. MiXCR was run by TCRdb on the 5' RACE reads, yielding one entry per CDR3 protein. The top ten clones hold approximately 4% of a sample with fewer than 550,000 distinct CDR3 sequences, roughly 5.3% of them seen once. The data stem from a study of CD8 T cells in ankylosing spondylitis. Deletions cut 2 bases from V and 2 bases from J, with 10 bases between. Looked up from germline, CDR1 is SQVTM and CDR2 is ANQGSEA. This CDR3 has 13 residues. Study-level points and caveats: Characteristic of ankylosing spondylitis blood, it appeared, was a TCR beta motif comprising eight highly homologous variants.

V gene TRBV29-1 combines with J gene TRBJ2-7; the D gene is possibly TRBD1 (5 bases). The sequence was obtained from a male donor with ankylosing spondylitis. The specimen was blood, either unsorted or a sorted T cell fraction (not recorded which). This CDR3 is CSVESGNPYEQYF. The CDR3 DNA reads TGCAGCGTTGAATCAGGGAACCCCTACGAGCAGTACTTC.